The entry that follows covers one T cell receptor beta chain sequence. The germline V gene encodes CDR1 SGHRS and CDR2 YFSETQ. The J segment lost 7 bases and the V segment lost 2 bases, leaving 7 bases of the junction unmatched. This CDR3 contains 15 residues. These data originate in a study of cytomegalovirus exposure and HLA in healthy donors. Profiling relied on immunoSEQ multiplex PCR, and the TCRdb table lists in-frame clones only, not all of them. The sample lists around 250,000 clones, around 90% seen once, with roughly 0.38% in the top ten. The sample comprised PBMCs. The TCR comes from a woman aged 18-30 years in good health and CMV-seronegative. The genes are TRBV5-1 and TRBJ2-1, with 9 nucleotides matching TRBD2. This CDR3 is CASSFGGGAGNEQFF. The DNA for the CDR3 is TGCGCCAGCAGCTTTGGCGGGGGGGCAGGGAATGAGCAGTTCTTC.